This is a list of T cell receptor beta chains from one sample in a study of blood T cell repertoires in COVID-19. Here immunoSEQ multiplex PCR was the method, and the copy in TCRdb shows in-frame clones only, minus some. The sample has 250,000 to 300,000 clones; about 91% are singletons. Sequenced sample: peripheral blood. The receptors originated from a woman aged 25 to 45 who had recovered from COVID-19. CDR3s include the opening cysteine and the closing phenylalanine or tryptophan. The D gene is left open where the match is weak. Some rows have no size entry. The others give once, few or many, or a class for an expanded clone.

>TRBV7-2|few|TRBJ2-7|.
TGTGCCAGCAGCTTCTACAGCGCGGGGGCGACGAACTACGAGCAGTACTTC
CASSFYSAGATNYEQYF
>TRBV2|.|TRBJ2-3|TRBD2
TGTGCCAGCAGTGAAGCTAGACTAGCGGGGGTTGGAGATACGCAGTATTTT
CASSEARLAGVGDTQYF
>TRBV28|.|TRBJ2-1|TRBD1
TGTGCCAGCAGCTATGACAGGGGGGCCTACAATGAGCAGTTCTTC
CASSYDRGAYNEQFF
>TRBV4-2|.|TRBJ2-7|TRBD2
TGTGCCAGCAGCCAAGGCCCGGGGACTAGCGAGCAGTACTTC
CASSQGPGTSEQYF
>TRBV28|few|TRBJ1-5|TRBD1
TGTGCCAGCAGTTTAGGACAGGGCCTGCCCCAGCATTTT
CASSLGQGLPQHF
>TRBV2|.|TRBJ1-1|.
TGTGCCAGCAGTAACAGGGCCTCAAACACTGAAGCTTTCTTT
CASSNRASNTEAFF
>TRBV5-4|.|TRBJ2-3|TRBD1
TGTGCCAGCAGCCGCCCAGGGACAGGGCCAACTAGCACAGATACGCAGTATTTT
CASSRPGTGPTSTDTQYF
>TRBV12-5|.|TRBJ2-5|.
TGTGCTAGTGGTTCGGGATTTCTCGGAGAGACCCAGTACTTC
CASGSGFLGETQYF
>TRBV12-3/TRBV12-4|.|TRBJ2-3|.
TGTGCCAGCAGTTCCCGCGGATCAGATACGCAGTATTTT
CASSSRGSDTQYF
>TRBV5-4|once|TRBJ1-2|.
TGTGCCAGCAGCTTGGTCCGCGGAGGGTACTATGGCTACACCTTC
CASSLVRGGYYGYTF
>TRBV7-9|.|TRBJ1-4|TRBD1
TGTGCCAGCAGCTTGATCGGACAGGCAACTAATGAAAAACTGTTTTTT
CASSLIGQATNEKLFF
>TRBV28|.|TRBJ2-1|.
TGTGCCAGCAGAGGTAGCGGCGCTTACAATGAGCAGTTCTTC
CASRGSGAYNEQFF
>TRBV18|.|TRBJ2-1|.
TGTGCCAGCTCACAGGGTCGGGGTTGGGATGAGCAGTTCTTC
CASSQGRGWDEQFF
>TRBV7-8|.|TRBJ1-2|.
TGTGCCAGCAGCTTAGAAGCGGGTCAGTTGATAGGCTACACCTTC
CASSLEAGQLIGYTF
>TRBV7-9|few|TRBJ1-1|.
TGTGCCAGCAGGTTTCCAGGAATGACTGAAGCTTTCTTT
CASRFPGMTEAFF
>TRBV4-1|.|TRBJ1-5|.
TGCGCCAGCAGTACCGGACAGATTAGCAATCAGCCCCAGCATTTT
CASSTGQISNQPQHF
>TRBV11-3|.|TRBJ2-2|.
TGTGCCAGCAGCTGGACAGCGAACACCGGGGAGCTGTTTTTT
CASSWTANTGELFF
>TRBV19|once|TRBJ2-7|.
TGTGCCAGTAGTATTGGAGGGAACTACGAGCAGTACTTC
CASSIGGNYEQYF
>TRBV19|.|TRBJ2-1|.
TGTGCCAGTAGCCTCGGGTGGAGGAATGAGCAGTTCTTC
CASSLGWRNEQFF
>TRBV19|.|TRBJ1-6|.
TGTGCCAGTAGTATGCTGGTGGACAGAGCCACTTACTATAATTCACCCCTCCACTTT
CASSMLVDRATYYNSPLHF
>TRBV10-3|.|TRBJ1-5|TRBD1
TGTGCCATCAGGACAGGGTTCAATCAGCCCCAGCATTTT
CAIRTGFNQPQHF
>TRBV5-4|.|TRBJ1-2|.
TGTGCCAGCAGGTCGGACTATGGCTACACCTTC
CASRSDYGYTF
>TRBV7-8|.|TRBJ2-2|TRBD2
TGTGCCAGCAGCTGGGTTCGGGGGGGGAACACCGGGGAGCTGTTTTTT
CASSWVRGGNTGELFF
>TRBV18|.|TRBJ2-3|TRBD1
TGTGCCAGCTCAGCCAGGGGGCCGAACACAGATACGCAGTATTTT
CASSARGPNTDTQYF
>TRBV3-1/TRBV3-2|.|TRBJ1-5|.
TGTGCCAGCAGCCAAGATCAGGGCAACCAGCCCCAGCATTTT
CASSQDQGNQPQHF
>TRBV19|.|TRBJ2-5|.
TGTGCCAGTAACCCTCGTGGGGGGTTTGGGACCCAGTACTTC
CASNPRGGFGTQYF
>TRBV28|few|TRBJ2-3|.
TGTGCCAGCAGTTTGAGCAACACAGATACGCAGTATTTT
CASSLSNTDTQYF
>TRBV5-4|.|TRBJ2-1|.
TGTGCCAGCAGCTTCAGGCGGGGCAACACCTACAATGAGCAGTTCTTC
CASSFRRGNTYNEQFF
>TRBV30|.|TRBJ2-7|TRBD1
TGTGCCGGATCCGGGACAGCGCCCTACGAGCAGTACTTC
CAGSGTAPYEQYF
>TRBV6-1|.|TRBJ1-2|.
TGTGCCAGCAGTGAAAGAATAAGGGGCTGGAACTATGGCTACACCTTC
CASSERIRGWNYGYTF
>TRBV6-4|many|TRBJ2-2|.
TGTGCCAGCAGTGACTCGAGCACCGGGGAGCTGTTTTTT
CASSDSSTGELFF
>TRBV6-1|.|TRBJ1-5|.
TGTGCCAGCAGTGAAGCGCTTCGGTCATACGGGCAGCCCCAGCATTTT
CASSEALRSYGQPQHF
>TRBV5-1|once|TRBJ1-1|.
TGCGCCAGCAGCTTAAGGACAGAAAGTGAAGCTTTCTTT
CASSLRTESEAFF
>TRBV15|.|TRBJ2-7|TRBD2
TGTGCCACCAGCGGTATATTGACTAGCGGCTCCTACGAGCAGTACTTC
CATSGILTSGSYEQYF
>TRBV11-2|once|TRBJ2-2|.
TGTGCCAGCAGCTACAATTTGGCGAACACCGGGGAGCTGTTTTTT
CASSYNLANTGELFF
>TRBV7-9|.|TRBJ1-3|TRBD1
TGTGCCAGCAGCCCCAGGGCAGGGGGCTCTGGAAACACCATATATTTT
CASSPRAGGSGNTIYF
>TRBV7-8|.|TRBJ1-5|.
TGTGCCAGCAGCTTGAAGTGGGGGGATAGCAATCAGCCCCAGCATTTT
CASSLKWGDSNQPQHF
>TRBV28|.|TRBJ1-5|TRBD1
TGTGCCAGCAGTTTACCGACAGGGCCCTATAGCAATCAGCCCCAGCATTTT
CASSLPTGPYSNQPQHF
>TRBV5-4|once|TRBJ2-7|.
TGTGCCAGCAGCTTGTATCGGGATAAAGGCTACGAGCAGTACTTC
CASSLYRDKGYEQYF
>TRBV2|.|TRBJ2-2|.
TGTGCCAGCAGGGCCACCAACACCGGGGAGCTGTTTTTT
CASRATNTGELFF
>TRBV19|.|TRBJ2-1|TRBD2
TGTGCCAGTAGTATATTCGGCGGACTAGCGGGGGAAAACGAGCAGTTCTTC
CASSIFGGLAGENEQFF
>TRBV4-3|.|TRBJ2-1|.
TGCGCCAGCAGCCAAGTGTCTCAGGGTGCTGAGCAGTTCTTC
CASSQVSQGAEQFF
>TRBV5-8|.|TRBJ1-3|TRBD1
TGTGCCAGCAACATACAGGGGGCTCTTGGAAACACCATATATTTT
CASNIQGALGNTIYF
>TRBV27|.|TRBJ2-7|TRBD1
TGTGCCAGCAGGCTGGGACAGGGGTCGTCCGAGCAGTACTTC
CASRLGQGSSEQYF
>TRBV7-9|.|TRBJ1-1|.
TGTGCCAGCAGCCTACGACAGGCGACGAACACTGAAGCTTTCTTT
CASSLRQATNTEAFF
>TRBV12-3/TRBV12-4|.|TRBJ1-5|.
TGTGCCAGCAGGGGACGCGGGACGCCACTGGATTTT
CASRGRGTPLDF
>TRBV20-1|.|TRBJ2-1|TRBD2
TGCAGTGCTAGTGCGGGACTAGCGAGGAGCTCCTACAATGAGCAGTTCTTC
CSASAGLARSSYNEQFF